This T cell receptor beta chain was identified during a study of OX40 agonist ivuxolimab in advanced cancers. In the study overall: Every 2 weeks, ivuxolimab was infused into the patients intravenously at between 0.01 and 10 mg/kg. The diagnoses of dose-escalation patients were hepatocellular carcinoma, melanoma, renal cell or head and neck cancer. The mean age was approximately 60 years, ranging from 23 to 79, with approximately 85% of participants male.

A remark on this clone: Its matching antigen is unknown.

Points from the study as a whole: Clonal expansion was seen in CD4+ and CD8+ blood T cells by week 6 at 0.1 to 3.0 mg/kg.

Some clones are missing from TCRdb's copy, which holds only in-frame ones; the method was immunoSEQ multiplex PCR. The top ten clones hold around 1.6% of a sample with about 100,000 clones, about 90% of them seen once. Germline lookup yields CDR1 SGHNT and CDR2 YENEEA. The CDR3 runs to 14 residues. The V end was cut by 5 bases, the J end by 7 bases, with 14 bases between. V gene TRBV11-3 combines with J gene TRBJ2-2; D is undetermined. Here the sequenced sample was CD4+ or CD8+ T cells sorted from blood, taken in a trial of the OX40 agonist ivuxolimab. The sequence was collected from an adult with an advanced solid tumor such as melanoma, head and neck, liver or kidney cancer. CDR3 DNA sequence: TGTGCCAGCAGCCCCACCCGTTCCGGCGGGGAGCTGTTTTTT. This encodes CASSPTRSGGELFF. Drawing the rest from reference TRBV11-3 and TRBJ2-2, the complete variable domain is EAGVVQSPRYKIIEKKQPVAFWCNPISGHNTLYWYLQNLGQGPELLIRYENEEAVDDSQLPKDRFSAERLKGVDSTLKIQPAELGDSAVYLCASSPTRSGGELFFGEGSRLTVL.